This T cell receptor (beta chain) was obtained from a study of metastatic and nonmetastatic thyroid tumors. TCRdb re-called the PCR reads with MiXCR. The data hold about 33,000 clones, with 15% to 20% observed a single time. Ahead of thyroid surgery, no patient had received treatment of any kind. The table lists this clone with many counts. The V end lost 6 bases, the J end lost 6 bases, and 15 bases lay between the germline ends. CDR1 and CDR2 from the germline V gene are MNHEY and SMNVEV (reference sequence). This CDR3 region has 13 residues. The source is a male donor with papillary thyroid cancer or a benign thyroid nodule (not recorded which). Some clones in this sample may be carry-over from other donors' samples. The sequencing input was blood. The rearrangement uses TRBV27 and TRBJ2-7; D not certain. CDR3 coding DNA: TGTGCCAGCAGGCCAGTAGATCGTGGCGAGCAGTACTTC. The encoded protein is CASRPVDRGEQYF.